This T cell receptor beta chain was captured in a study of shared clonotypes between healthy human individuals. Overall study context: Plates per donor: three CD4 naive, three CD4 memory, two CD8 naive, one CD8 memory. Whole-study results and caveats: At large depth, rarefaction still showed sorted-subset sequencing to be incomplete.

Terminally differentiated effector memory CD45RA+ cells were excluded by CCR7 positive selection of CD45RO-negative cells. At a deep level, the assay was run. The material for each subset, its genomic DNA, was split evenly across several immunoSEQ plates. Clones were sequenced by immunoSEQ multiplex PCR, and TCRdb holds only the in-frame ones, with some missing. The repertoire includes about 2,100,000 clones, 93% of them detected once, and 1.5% to 2% sits in the top ten. As to this clone: Its antigen remains unknown.

The CDR3 runs to 16 residues. V shed 1 base and J shed 2 bases, with 14 bases lying between them. The germline gives CDR1 MNHNS, CDR2 SASEGT. J is TRBJ1-2 and V is TRBV6-1, with D unclear. Sequenced sample: naive CD8+ T cells from PBMCs. The clonotype originates from a man aged 18 to 29 in good health. Some clones in this sample may be carry-over from other donors' samples. The CDR3 sequence: CASSEGKVPWNYGYTF. CDR3 in DNA: TGTGCCAGCAGTGAAGGTAAGGTCCCCTGGAACTATGGCTACACCTTC.